This T cell receptor (beta chain) originates from a study of blood T cell repertoires in COVID-19. As for the study in general: Samples representing acute and convalescent COVID-19 were sourced from the United States, Italy and Spain. Sources were T cells, B-cell-depleted T cells, or PBMCs; the material itself was cDNA or gDNA.

Source study methods: Amplification of reference gene primers provided the estimated nucleated cell counts. Clones were read by immunoSEQ multiplex PCR, and TCRdb kept only the in-frame ones, dropping some. V, J and clone size reflect that table, while D and trimming were determined from the DNA. Found here are 50,000 to 60,000 clones, about 83% of them singletons; the top ten hold roughly 17%. This receptor was identified in a man between 40 and 49 years old with acute or convalescent COVID-19. Sample: peripheral blood.

This chain's CDR3 is CASSTTSGSYEQYF. The CDR3 DNA is TGTGCCAGCAGCACCACTAGCGGGAGCTACGAGCAGTACTTC. This chain connects TRBV3-1 (or the pseudogene TRBV3-2) to TRBJ2-7; TRBD2 matches at 11 bases. The CDR3 loop spans 14 amino acids. J gave up 3 bases and V 5 bases, and 3 bases lay outside the gene matches. The V gene's germline CDR1 is LGHDT and CDR2 YNNKEL (reference sequence).